The source of this TCR beta chain is a study of CD8 T cells in ankylosing spondylitis. The study's findings and limits: One TCR beta motif, made up of 7 or 8 highly homologous variants, appeared characteristic of ankylosing spondylitis blood. Earlier reports found some motif variants in synovial fluid and blood in reactive arthritis. Reported data indicate significant enrichment of disease-linked clones within matched ankylosing spondylitis synovial fluid.

Concerning this clonotype: Its target is unknown.

V was cut by 5 bases and J by 1 base, with 11 bases left in between. This CDR3 comprises 14 residues. The authors made TCR beta libraries by quantitative 5'-RACE with molecular barcodes. Each CDR3 protein is one row after TCRdb ran MiXCR on the 5' RACE reads. The sample consists of about 250,000 distinct CDR3 sequences, about 30% of them appearing once. This sequence was found in a male donor with ankylosing spondylitis or in good health (not recorded which). The V call is TRBV12-3 or TRBV12-4, the J call TRBJ1-1; TRBD1 might be the D (6 bases). Sequencing input: blood, either unsorted or a sorted T cell fraction (not recorded which). The CDR3 bases are TGTGCCAGCAGTGGCGTCAGGGGGAACACTGAAGCTTTCTTT. Protein sequence: CASSGVRGNTEAFF.